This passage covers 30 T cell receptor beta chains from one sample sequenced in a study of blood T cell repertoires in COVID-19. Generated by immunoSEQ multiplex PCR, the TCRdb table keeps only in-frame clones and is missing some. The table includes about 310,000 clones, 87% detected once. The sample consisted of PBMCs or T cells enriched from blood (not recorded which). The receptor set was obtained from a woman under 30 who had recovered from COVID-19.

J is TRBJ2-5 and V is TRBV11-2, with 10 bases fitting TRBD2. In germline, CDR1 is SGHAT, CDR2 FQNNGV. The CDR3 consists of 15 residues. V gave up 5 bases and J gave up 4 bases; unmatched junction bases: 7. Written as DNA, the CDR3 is TGTGCCAGCAGCCTTCTAGCGGGAGTTGGAGAGACCCAGTACTTC. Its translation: CASSLLAGVGETQYF.

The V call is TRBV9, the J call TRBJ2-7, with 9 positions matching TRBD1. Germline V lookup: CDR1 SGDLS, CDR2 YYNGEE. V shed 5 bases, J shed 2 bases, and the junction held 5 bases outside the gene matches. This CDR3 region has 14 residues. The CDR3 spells CASSPDRGTYEQYF. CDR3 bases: TGTGCCAGCAGTCCAGACAGGGGGACCTACGAGCAGTACTTC.

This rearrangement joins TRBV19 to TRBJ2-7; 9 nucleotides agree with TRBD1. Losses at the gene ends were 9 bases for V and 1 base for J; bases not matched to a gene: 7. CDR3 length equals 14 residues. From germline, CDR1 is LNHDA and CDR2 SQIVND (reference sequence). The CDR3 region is CASTPGTGSYEQYF. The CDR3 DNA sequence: TGTGCCAGCACACCCGGGACAGGGTCCTACGAGCAGTACTTC.

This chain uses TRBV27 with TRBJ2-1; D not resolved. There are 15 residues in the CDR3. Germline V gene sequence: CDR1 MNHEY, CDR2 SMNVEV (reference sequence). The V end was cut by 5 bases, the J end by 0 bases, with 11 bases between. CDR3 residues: CASSLDWSSYNEQFF. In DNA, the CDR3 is TGTGCCAGCAGTCTTGACTGGAGCTCCTACAATGAGCAGTTCTTC.

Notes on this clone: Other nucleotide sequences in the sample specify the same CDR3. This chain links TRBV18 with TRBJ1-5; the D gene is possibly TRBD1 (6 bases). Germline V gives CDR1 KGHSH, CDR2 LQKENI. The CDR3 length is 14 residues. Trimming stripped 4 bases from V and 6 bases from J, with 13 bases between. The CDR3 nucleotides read TGTGCCAGCTCACTACAGGGTTGGGCTCAGCCCCAGCATTTT. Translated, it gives CASSLQGWAQPQHF.

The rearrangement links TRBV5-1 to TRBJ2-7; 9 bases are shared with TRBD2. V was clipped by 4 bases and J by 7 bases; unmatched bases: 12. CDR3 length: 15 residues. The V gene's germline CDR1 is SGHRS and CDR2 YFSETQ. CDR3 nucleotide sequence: TGCGCCAGCAGCCCACCTAGCGGGGTATCGGGTGAGCAGTACTTC. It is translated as CASSPPSGVSGEQYF.

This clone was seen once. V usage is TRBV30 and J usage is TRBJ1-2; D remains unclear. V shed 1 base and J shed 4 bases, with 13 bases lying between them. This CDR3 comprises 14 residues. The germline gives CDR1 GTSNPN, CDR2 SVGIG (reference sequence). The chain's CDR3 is CAWSADLGLYGYTF. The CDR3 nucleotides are TGTGCCTGGAGTGCCGACCTGGGCCTCTATGGCTACACCTTC.

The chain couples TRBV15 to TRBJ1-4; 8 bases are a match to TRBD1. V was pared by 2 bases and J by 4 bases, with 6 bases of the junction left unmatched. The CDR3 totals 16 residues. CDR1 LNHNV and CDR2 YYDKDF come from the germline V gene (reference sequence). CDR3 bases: TGTGCCACCAGCAGACTTCTCGACAGGGGTAATGAAAAACTGTTTTTT. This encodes CATSRLLDRGNEKLFF.

CDR3 in amino acids: CASSLSRTGGQETQYF. CDR3 in DNA: TGTGCCAGCAGCTTATCTCGGACAGGGGGCCAAGAGACCCAGTACTTC. This rearrangement joins TRBV7-9 to TRBJ2-5; 10 bases map to TRBD1. The V gene's germline CDR1 is SEHNR and CDR2 FQNEAQ (reference sequence). This CDR3 is built from 16 residues. The V gene end was trimmed by 2 bases and the J gene end by 1 base; junction bases not matched to a gene: 4.

The CDR3 region is CASSRDSLYEQYF. CDR3 in DNA: TGTGCCAGCAGCCGGGACTCCCTCTACGAGCAGTACTTC. The chain uses TRBV3-1 (or the pseudogene TRBV3-2) and TRBJ2-7; TRBD2 might be the D (6 bases). CDR3 length equals 13 residues. Germline CDR1 is LGHDT and CDR2 is YNNKEL (reference sequence). V dropped 4 bases and J dropped 3 bases, with 10 bases sitting between them.

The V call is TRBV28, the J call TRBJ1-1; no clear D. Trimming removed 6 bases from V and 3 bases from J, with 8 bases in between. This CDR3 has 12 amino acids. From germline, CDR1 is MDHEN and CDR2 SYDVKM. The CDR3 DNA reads TGTGCCAGCAGCGTAATCGACACTGAAGCTTTCTTT. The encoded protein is CASSVIDTEAFF.

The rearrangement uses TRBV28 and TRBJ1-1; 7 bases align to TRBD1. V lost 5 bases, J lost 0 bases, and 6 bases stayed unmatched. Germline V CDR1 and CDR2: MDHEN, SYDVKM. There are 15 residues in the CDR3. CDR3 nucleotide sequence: TGTGCCAGCAGTGTCCCTACAGGGGTGAACACTGAAGCTTTCTTT. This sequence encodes CASSVPTGVNTEAFF.

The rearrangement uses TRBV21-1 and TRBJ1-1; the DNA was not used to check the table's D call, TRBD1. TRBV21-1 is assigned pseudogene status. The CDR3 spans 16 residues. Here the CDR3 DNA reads TGTGCCAGCAGCACCGAAAGGGACAGGGCGTCCGATGAAGCTTTCTTT. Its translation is CASSTERDRASDEAFF.

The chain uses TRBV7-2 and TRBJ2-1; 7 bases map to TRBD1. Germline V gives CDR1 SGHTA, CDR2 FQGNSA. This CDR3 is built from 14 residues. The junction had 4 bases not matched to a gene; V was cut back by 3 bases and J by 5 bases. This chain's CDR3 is CASSFDRVNNEQFF. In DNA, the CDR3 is TGTGCCAGCAGCTTCGACAGGGTTAACAATGAGCAGTTCTTC.

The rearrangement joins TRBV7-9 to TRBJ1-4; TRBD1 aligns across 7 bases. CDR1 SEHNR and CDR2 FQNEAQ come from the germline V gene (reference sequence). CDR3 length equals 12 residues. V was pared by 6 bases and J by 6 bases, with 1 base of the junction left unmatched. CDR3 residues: CASRGGDEKLFF. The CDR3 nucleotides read TGTGCCAGCAGAGGGGGCGATGAAAAACTGTTTTTT.

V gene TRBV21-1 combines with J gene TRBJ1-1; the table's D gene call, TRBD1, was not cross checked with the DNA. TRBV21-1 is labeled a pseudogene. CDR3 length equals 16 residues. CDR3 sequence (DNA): TGTGCCAGCAGCAAAGTGGGCACCCTCACGGACACTGAAGCTTTCTTT. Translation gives CASSKVGTLTDTEAFF.

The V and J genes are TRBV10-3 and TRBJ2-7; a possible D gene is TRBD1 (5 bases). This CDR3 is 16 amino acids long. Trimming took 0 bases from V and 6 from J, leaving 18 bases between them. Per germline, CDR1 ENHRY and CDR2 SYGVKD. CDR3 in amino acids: CAISESLDKGLGEQYF. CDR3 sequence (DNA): TGTGCCATCAGTGAGTCTCTGGACAAGGGCTTGGGCGAGCAGTACTTC.

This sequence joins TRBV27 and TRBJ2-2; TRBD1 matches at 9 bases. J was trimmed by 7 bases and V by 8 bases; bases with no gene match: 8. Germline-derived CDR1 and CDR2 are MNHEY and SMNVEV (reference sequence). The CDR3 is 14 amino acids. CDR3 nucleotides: TGTGCCAGCTTGAGACAGGGGGTAGACGGGGAGCTGTTTTTT. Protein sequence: CASLRQGVDGELFF.

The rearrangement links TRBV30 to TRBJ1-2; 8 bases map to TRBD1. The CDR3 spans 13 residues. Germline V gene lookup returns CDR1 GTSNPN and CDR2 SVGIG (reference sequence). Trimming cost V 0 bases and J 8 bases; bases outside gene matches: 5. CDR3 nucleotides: TGTGCCTGGAGTGTAGGCAGGGGGCTGGGCTACACCTTC. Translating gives CAWSVGRGLGYTF. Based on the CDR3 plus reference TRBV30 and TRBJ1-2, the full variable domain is SQTIHQWPATLVQPVGSPLSLECTVEGTSNPNLYWYRQAAGRGLQLLFYSVGIGQISSEVPQNLSASRPQDRQFILSSKKLLLSDSGFYLCAWSVGRGLGYTFGSGTRLTVV.

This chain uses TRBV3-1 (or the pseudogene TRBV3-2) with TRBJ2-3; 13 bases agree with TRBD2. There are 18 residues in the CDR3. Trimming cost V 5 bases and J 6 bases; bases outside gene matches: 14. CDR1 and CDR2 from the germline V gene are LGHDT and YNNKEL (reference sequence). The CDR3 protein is CASSRKTSGGSHIDTQYF. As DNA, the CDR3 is TGTGCCAGCAGCAGAAAGACTAGCGGGGGGTCGCACATTGATACGCAGTATTTT.

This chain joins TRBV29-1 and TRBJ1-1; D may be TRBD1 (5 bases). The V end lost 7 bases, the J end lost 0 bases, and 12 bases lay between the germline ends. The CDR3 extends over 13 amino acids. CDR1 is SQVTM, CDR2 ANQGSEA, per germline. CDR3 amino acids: CSALQVLNTEAFF. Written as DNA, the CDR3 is TGCAGCGCCTTACAGGTTCTGAACACTGAAGCTTTCTTT.

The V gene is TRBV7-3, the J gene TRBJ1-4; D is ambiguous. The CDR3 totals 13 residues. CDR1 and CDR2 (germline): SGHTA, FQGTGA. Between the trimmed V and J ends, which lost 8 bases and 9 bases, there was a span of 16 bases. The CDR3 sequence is CASSVGKNQKLFF. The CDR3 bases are TGTGCCAGCTCAGTCGGGAAGAATCAAAAACTGTTTTTT.

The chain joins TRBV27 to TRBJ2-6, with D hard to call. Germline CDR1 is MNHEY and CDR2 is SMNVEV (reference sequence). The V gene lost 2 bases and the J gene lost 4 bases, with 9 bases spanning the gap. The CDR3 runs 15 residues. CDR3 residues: CASSLMGTGANVLTF. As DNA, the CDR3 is TGTGCCAGCAGTTTAATGGGCACCGGGGCCAACGTCCTGACTTTC.

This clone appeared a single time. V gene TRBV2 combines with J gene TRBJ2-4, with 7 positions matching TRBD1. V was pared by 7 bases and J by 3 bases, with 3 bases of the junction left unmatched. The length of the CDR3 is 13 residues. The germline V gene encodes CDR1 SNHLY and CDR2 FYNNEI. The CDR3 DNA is TGTGCCAGCAAGGCAGGGGGCAAAAACATTCAGTACTTC. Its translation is CASKAGGKNIQYF.

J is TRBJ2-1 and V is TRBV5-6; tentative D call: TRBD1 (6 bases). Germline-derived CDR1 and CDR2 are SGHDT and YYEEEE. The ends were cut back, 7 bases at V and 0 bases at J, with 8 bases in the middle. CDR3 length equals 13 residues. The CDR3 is CASGDISYNEQFF. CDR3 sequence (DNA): TGTGCCAGCGGGGACATCTCCTACAATGAGCAGTTCTTC.

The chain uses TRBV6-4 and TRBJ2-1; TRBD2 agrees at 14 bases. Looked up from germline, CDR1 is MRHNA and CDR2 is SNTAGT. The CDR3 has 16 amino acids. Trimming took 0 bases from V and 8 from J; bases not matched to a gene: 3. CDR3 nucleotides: TGTGCCAGCAGTGACTCAGGGACTAGCGGGAGTGATGAGCAGTTCTTC. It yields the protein CASSDSGTSGSDEQFF.

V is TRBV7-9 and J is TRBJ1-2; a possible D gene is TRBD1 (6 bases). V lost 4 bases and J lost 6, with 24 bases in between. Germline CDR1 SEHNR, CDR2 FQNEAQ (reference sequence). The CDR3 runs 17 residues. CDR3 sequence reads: CASSSINRQDTSHGYTF. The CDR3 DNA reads TGTGCCAGCAGCTCGATCAATCGACAGGATACCAGCCATGGCTACACCTTC. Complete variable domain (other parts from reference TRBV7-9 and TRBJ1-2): DTGVSQNPRHKITKRGQNVTFRCDPISEHNRLYWYRQTLGQGPEFLTYFQNEAQLEKSRLLSDRFSAERPKGSFSTLEIQRTEQGDSAMYLCASSSINRQDTSHGYTFGSGTRLTVV.

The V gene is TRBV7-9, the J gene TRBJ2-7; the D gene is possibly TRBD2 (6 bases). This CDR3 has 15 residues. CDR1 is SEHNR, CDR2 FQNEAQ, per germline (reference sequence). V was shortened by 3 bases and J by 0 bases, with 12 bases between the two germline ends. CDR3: CASSFLEGNSYEQYF. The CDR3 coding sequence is TGTGCCAGCAGCTTCCTGGAGGGCAACTCCTACGAGCAGTACTTC.

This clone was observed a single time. The CDR3 sequence: CASSLDLYEQYF. The CDR3 region has the DNA TGTGCCAGCAGCTTAGATCTCTACGAGCAGTACTTC. The chain employs TRBV7-2 and TRBJ2-7; D unresolved. V lost 1 base, J lost 3 bases, and 4 bases lay in between. CDR3 length: 12 amino acids. The germline CDR1 and CDR2 sequences are SGHTA and FQGNSA.

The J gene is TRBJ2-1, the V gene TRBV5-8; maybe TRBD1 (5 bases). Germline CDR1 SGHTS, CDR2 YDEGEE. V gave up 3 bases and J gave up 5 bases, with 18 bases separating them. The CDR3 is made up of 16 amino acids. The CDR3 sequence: CASSSGERTPDNEQFF. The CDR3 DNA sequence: TGTGCCAGCAGCTCCGGAGAGAGGACACCAGACAATGAGCAGTTCTTC.